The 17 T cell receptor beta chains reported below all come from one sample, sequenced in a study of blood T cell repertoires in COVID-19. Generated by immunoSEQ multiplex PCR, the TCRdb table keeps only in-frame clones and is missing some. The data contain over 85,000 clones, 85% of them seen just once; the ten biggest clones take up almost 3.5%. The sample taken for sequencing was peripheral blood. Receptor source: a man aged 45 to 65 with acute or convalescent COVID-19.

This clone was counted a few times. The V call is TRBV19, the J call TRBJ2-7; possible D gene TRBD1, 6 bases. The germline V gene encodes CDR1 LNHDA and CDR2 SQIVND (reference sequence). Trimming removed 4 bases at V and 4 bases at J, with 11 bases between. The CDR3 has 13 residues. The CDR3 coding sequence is TGTGCCAGTAGTACGGGACATTCTTACGAGCAGTACTTC. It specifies CASSTGHSYEQYF.

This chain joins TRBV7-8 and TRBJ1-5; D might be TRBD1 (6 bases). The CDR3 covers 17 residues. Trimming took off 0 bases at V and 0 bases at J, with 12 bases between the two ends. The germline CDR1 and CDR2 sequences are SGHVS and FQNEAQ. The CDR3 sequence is CASSLAFGGPSNQPQHF. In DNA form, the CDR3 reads TGTGCCAGCAGCTTAGCGTTCGGGGGGCCTAGCAATCAGCCCCAGCATTTT.

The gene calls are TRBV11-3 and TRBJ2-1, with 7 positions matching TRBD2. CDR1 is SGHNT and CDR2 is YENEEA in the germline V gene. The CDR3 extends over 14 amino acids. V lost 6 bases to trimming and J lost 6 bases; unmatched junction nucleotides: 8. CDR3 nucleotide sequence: TGTGCCAGCAGACTGAATCGGGAGGCCAATGAGCAGTTCTTC. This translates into CASRLNREANEQFF.

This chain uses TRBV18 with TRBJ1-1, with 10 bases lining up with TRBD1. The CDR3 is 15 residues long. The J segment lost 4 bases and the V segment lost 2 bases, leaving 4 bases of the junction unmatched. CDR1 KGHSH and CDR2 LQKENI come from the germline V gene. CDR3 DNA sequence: TGTGCCAGCTCACCAGTGACAGGGGGCTTCACTGAAGCTTTCTTT. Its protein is CASSPVTGGFTEAFF.

CDR3 protein: CASSFLDGRSYEQYF. The CDR3 DNA reads as TGTGCCAGCAGCTTTTTAGATGGCAGGTCCTACGAGCAGTACTTC. V gene TRBV7-9 combines with J gene TRBJ2-7; D remains ambiguous. The germline V gene encodes CDR1 SEHNR and CDR2 FQNEAQ (reference sequence). The CDR3 length is 15 residues. The ends were cut back, 3 bases at V and 1 base at J, with 13 bases in the middle.

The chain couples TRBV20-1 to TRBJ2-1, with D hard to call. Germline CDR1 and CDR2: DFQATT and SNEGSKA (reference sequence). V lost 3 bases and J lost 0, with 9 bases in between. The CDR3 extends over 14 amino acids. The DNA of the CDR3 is TGCAGTGCTAGTCACACAAGCTCCTACAATGAGCAGTTCTTC. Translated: CSASHTSSYNEQFF.

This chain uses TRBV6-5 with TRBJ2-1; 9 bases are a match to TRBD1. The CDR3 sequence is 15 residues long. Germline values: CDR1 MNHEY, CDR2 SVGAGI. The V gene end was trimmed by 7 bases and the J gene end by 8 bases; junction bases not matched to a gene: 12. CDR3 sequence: CASITGQGESDEQFF. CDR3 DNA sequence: TGTGCCAGCATTACGGGACAGGGTGAATCGGATGAGCAGTTCTTC.

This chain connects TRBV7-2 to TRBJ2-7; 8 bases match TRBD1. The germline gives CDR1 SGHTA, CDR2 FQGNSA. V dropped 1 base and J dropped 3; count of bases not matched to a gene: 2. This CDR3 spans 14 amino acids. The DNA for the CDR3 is TGTGCCAGCAGCTTAGACAGGGGGAACTACGAGCAGTACTTC. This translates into CASSLDRGNYEQYF.

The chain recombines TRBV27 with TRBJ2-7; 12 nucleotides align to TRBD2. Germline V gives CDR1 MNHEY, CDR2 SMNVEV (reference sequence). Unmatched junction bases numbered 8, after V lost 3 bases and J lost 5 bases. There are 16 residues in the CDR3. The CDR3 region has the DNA TGTGCCAGCAGTTTGCTGACTAGCGGGGGTCTCCACGAGCAGTACTTC. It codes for CASSLLTSGGLHEQYF.

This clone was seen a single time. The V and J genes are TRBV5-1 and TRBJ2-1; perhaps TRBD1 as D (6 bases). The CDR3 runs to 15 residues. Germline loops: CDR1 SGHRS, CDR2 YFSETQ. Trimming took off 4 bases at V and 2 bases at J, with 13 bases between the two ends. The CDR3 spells CASSPDSQAYNEQFF. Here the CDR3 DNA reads TGCGCCAGCAGCCCGGACAGCCAGGCCTACAATGAGCAGTTCTTC. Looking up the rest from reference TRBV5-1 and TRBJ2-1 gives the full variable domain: KAGVTQTPRYLIKTRGQQVTLSCSPISGHRSVSWYQQTPGQGLQFLFEYFSETQRNKGNFPGRFSGRQFSNSRSEMNVSTLELGDSALYLCASSPDSQAYNEQFFGPGTRLTVL.

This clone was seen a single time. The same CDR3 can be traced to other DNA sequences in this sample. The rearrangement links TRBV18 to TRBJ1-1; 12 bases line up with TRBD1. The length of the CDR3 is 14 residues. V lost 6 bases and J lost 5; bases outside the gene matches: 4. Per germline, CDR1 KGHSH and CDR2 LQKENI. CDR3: CASSPGQGATEAFF. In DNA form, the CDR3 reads TGTGCCAGCTCTCCGGGACAGGGGGCAACTGAAGCTTTCTTT.

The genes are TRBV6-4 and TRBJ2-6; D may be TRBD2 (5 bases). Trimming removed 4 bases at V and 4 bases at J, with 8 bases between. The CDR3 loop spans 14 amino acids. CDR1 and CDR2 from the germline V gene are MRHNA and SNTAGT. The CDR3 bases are TGTGCCAGCAGTGGAAGAGGGGGGGCCAACGTCCTGACTTTC. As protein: CASSGRGGANVLTF.

CDR3 in DNA: TGTGCCAGTAAACAGGGACAGCTGAACACTGAAGCTTTCTTT. Translating gives CASKQGQLNTEAFF. V is TRBV19 and J is TRBJ1-1; TRBD1 matches at 7 bases. The CDR3 runs to 14 residues. V lost 7 bases to trimming and J lost 0 bases; unmatched junction nucleotides: 5. In germline, CDR1 is LNHDA, CDR2 SQIVND (reference sequence). The full variable domain, rest sourced from reference TRBV19 and TRBJ1-1, is DGGITQSPKYLFRKEGQNVTLSCEQNLNHDAMYWYRQDPGQGLRLIYYSQIVNDFQKGDIAEGYSVSREKKESFPLTVTSAQKNPTAFYLCASKQGQLNTEAFFGQGTRLTVV.

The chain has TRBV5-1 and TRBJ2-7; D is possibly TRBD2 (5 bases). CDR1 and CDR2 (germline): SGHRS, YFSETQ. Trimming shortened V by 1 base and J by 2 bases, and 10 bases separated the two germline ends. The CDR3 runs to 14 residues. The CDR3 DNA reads TGCGCCAGCAGCTTGTACGACGGGGCCTACGAGCAGTACTTC. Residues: CASSLYDGAYEQYF.

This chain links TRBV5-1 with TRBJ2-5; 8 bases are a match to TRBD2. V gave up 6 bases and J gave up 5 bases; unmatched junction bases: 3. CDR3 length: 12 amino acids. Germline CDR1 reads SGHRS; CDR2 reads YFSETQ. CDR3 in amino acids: CASNPGGETQYF. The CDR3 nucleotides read TGCGCCAGCAACCCGGGGGGGGAGACCCAGTACTTC.

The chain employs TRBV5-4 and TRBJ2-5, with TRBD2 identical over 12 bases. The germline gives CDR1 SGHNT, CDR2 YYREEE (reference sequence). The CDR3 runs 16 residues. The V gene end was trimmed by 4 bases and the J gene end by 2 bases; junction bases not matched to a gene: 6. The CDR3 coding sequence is TGTGCCAGCAGCCCGACTAGCGGGAGCGCACAAGAGACCCAGTACTTC. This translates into CASSPTSGSAQETQYF. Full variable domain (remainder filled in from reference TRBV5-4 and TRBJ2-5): ETGVTQSPTHLIKTRGQQVTLRCSSQSGHNTVSWYQQALGQGPQFIFQYYREEENGRGNFPPRFSGLQFPNYSSELNVNALELDDSALYLCASSPTSGSAQETQYFGPGTRLLVL.

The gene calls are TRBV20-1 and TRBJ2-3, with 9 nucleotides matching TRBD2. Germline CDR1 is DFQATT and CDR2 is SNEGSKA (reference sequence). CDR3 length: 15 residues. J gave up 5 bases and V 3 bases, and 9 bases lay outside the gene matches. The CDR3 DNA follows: TGCAGTGCTAGTGGGGTAGCGGGAGCAAAAGATACGCAGTATTTT. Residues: CSASGVAGAKDTQYF.